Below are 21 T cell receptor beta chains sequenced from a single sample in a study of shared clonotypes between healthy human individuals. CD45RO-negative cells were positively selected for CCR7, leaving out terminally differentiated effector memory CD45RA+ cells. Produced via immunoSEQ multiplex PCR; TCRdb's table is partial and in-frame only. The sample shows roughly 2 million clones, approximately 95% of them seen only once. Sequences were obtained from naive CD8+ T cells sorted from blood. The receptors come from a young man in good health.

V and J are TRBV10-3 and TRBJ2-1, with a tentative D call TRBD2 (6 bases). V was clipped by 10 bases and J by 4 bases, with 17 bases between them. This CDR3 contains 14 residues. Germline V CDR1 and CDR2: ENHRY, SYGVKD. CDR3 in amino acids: CATRPGEMYNEQFF. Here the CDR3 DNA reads TGTGCCACAAGGCCGGGGGAGATGTACAATGAGCAGTTCTTC.

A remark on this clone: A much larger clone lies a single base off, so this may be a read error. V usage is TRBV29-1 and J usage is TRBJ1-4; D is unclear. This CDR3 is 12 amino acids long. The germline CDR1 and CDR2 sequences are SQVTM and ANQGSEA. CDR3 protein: CSGRVSNEKLVF. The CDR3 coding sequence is TGCAGCGGACGGGTTTCAAATGAAAAACTGGTTTTT. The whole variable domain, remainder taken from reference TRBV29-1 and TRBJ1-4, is SAVISQKPSRDICQRGTSLTIQCQVDSQVTMMFWYRQQPGQSLTLIATANQGSEATYESGFVIDKFPISRPNLTFSTLTVSNMSPEDSSIYLCSGRVSNEKLVFGSGTQLSVL.

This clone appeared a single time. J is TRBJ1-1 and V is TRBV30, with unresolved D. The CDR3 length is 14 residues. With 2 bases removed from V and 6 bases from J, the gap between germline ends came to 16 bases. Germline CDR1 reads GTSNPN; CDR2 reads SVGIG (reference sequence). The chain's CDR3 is CAWSWLGGRAEAFF. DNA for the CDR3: TGTGCCTGGAGTTGGTTGGGAGGCCGTGCTGAAGCTTTCTTT. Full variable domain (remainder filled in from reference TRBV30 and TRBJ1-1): SQTIHQWPATLVQPVGSPLSLECTVEGTSNPNLYWYRQAAGRGLQLLFYSVGIGQISSEVPQNLSASRPQDRQFILSSKKLLLSDSGFYLCAWSWLGGRAEAFFGQGTRLTVV.

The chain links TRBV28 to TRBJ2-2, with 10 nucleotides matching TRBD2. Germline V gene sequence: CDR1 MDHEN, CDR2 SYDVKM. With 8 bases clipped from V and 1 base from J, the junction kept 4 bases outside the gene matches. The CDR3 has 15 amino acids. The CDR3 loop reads CASGLAEMNTGELFF. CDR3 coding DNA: TGTGCCAGCGGACTAGCGGAGATGAACACCGGGGAGCTGTTTTTT. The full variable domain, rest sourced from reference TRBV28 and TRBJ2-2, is DVKVTQSSRYLVKRTGEKVFLECVQDMDHENMFWYRQDPGLGLRLIYFSYDVKMKEKGDIPEGYSVSREKKERFSLILESASTNQTSMYLCASGLAEMNTGELFFGEGSRLTVL.

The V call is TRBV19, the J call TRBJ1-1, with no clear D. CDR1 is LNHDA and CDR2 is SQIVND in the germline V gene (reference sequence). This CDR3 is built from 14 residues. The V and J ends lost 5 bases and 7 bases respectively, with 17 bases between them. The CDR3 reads CASSDSNGGNEAFF. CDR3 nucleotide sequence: TGTGCCAGTAGTGATAGTAACGGAGGAAATGAAGCTTTCTTT.

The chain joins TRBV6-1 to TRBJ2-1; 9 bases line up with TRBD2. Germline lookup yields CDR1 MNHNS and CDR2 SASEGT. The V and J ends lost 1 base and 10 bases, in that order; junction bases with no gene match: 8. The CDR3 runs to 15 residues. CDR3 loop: CASSEGGGGAGEQFF. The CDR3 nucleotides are TGTGCCAGCAGTGAAGGAGGCGGGGGGGCCGGCGAGCAGTTCTTC.

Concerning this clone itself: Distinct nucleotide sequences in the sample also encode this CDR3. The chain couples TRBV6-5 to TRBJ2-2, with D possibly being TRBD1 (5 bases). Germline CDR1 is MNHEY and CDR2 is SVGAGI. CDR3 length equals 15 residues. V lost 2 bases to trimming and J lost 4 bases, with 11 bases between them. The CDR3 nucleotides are TGTGCCAGCAGTTACGGGGCAGGCGGCACCGGGGAGCTGTTTTTT. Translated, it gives CASSYGAGGTGELFF.

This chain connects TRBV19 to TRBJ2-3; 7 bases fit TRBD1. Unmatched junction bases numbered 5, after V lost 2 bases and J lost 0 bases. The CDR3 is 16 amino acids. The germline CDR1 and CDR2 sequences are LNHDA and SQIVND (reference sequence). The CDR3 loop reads CASSIRGQASTDTQYF. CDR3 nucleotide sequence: TGTGCCAGTAGTATAAGAGGACAGGCTAGCACAGATACGCAGTATTTT.

In DNA form, the CDR3 reads TGTGCCAGCAGCTTAGGGGGACAGGGTTGGAGTTCACCCCTCCACTTT. Translating gives CASSLGGQGWSSPLHF. This chain connects TRBV7-6 to TRBJ1-6; 9 bases line up with TRBD1. Unmatched junction bases numbered 7, after V lost 1 base and J lost 9 bases. CDR1 SGHVS and CDR2 FNYEAQ come from the germline V gene. CDR3 size: 16 residues.

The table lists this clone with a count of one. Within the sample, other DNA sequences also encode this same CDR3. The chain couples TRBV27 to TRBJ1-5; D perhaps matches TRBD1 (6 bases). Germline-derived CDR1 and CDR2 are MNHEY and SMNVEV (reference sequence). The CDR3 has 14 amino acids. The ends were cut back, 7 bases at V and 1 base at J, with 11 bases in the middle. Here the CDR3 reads CASKVGGSNQPQHF. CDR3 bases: TGTGCCAGCAAAGTAGGGGGGAGCAATCAGCCCCAGCATTTT.

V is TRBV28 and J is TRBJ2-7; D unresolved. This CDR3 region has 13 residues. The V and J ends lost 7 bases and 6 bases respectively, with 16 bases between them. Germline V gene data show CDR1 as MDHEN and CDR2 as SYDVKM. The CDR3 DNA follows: TGTGCCAGCACCCCGACTTGGGAACGCGAGCAGTACTTC. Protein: CASTPTWEREQYF.

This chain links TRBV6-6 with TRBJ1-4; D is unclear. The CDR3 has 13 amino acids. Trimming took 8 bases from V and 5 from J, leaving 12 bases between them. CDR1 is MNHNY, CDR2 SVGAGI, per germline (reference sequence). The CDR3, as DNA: TGTGCCAGCTCGTGGGAGGACAATGAAAAACTGTTTTTT. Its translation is CASSWEDNEKLFF.

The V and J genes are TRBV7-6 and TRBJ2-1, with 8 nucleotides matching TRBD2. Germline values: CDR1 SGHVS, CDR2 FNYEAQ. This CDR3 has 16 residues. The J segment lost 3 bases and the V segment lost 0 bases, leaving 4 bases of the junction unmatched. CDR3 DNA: TGTGCCAGCAGCTTAGCACTAGCGGAGTTCTACAATGAGCAGTTCTTC. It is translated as CASSLALAEFYNEQFF.

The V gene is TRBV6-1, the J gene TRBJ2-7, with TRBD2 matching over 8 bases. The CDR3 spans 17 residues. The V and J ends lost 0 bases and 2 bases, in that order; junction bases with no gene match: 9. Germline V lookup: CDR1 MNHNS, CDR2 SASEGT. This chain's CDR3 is CASSEARGVYVPYEQYF. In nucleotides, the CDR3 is TGTGCCAGCAGTGAAGCGCGGGGGGTATACGTACCCTACGAGCAGTACTTC.

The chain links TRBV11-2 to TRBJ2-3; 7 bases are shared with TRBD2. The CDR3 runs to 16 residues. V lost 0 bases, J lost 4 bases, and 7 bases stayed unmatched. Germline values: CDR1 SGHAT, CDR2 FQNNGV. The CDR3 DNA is TGTGCCAGCAGCTTAGAGGGCGGGGGTACCCCAGATACGCAGTATTTT. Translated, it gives CASSLEGGGTPDTQYF. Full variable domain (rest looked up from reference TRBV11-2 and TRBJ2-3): EAGVAQSPRYKIIEKRQSVAFWCNPISGHATLYWYQQILGQGPKLLIQFQNNGVVDDSQLPKDRFSAERLKGVDSTLKIQPAKLEDSAVYLCASSLEGGGTPDTQYFGPGTRLTVL.

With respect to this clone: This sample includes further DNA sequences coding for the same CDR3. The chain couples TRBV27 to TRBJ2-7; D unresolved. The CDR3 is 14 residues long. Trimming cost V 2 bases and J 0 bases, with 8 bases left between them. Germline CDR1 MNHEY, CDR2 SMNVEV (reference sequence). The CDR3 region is CASSLIRSSYEQYF. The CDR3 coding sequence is TGTGCCAGCAGTTTAATCAGGTCCTCCTACGAGCAGTACTTC.

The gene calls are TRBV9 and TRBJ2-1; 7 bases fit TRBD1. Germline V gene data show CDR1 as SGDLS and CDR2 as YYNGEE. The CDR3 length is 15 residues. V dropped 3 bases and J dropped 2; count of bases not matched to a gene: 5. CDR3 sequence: CASSATGDAYNEQFF. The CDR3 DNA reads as TGTGCCAGCAGCGCTACAGGGGACGCCTACAATGAGCAGTTCTTC.

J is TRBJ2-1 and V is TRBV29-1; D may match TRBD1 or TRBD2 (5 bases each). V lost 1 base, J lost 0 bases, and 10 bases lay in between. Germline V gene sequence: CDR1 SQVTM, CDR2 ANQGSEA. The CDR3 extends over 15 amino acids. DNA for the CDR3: TGCAGCGTTGAAGGGGGGTGGGGCTCCTACAATGAGCAGTTCTTC. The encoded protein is CSVEGGWGSYNEQFF.

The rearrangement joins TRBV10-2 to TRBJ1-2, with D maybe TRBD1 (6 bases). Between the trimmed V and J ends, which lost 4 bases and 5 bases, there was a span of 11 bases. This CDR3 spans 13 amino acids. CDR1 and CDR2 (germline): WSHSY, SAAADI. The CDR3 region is CASSVGQTYGYTF. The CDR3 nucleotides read TGCGCCAGCAGTGTCGGACAGACATATGGCTACACCTTC.

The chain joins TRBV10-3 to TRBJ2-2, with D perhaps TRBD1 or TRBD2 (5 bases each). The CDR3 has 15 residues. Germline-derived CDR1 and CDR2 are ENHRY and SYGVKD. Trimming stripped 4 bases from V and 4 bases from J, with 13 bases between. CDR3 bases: TGTGCCATCAGTGGTACCGGGGCCTTCACCGGGGAGCTGTTTTTT. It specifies CAISGTGAFTGELFF.

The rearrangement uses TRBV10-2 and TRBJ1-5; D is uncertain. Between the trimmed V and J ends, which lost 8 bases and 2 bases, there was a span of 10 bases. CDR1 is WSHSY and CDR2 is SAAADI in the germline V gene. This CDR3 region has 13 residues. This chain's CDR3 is CASSGSRNQPQHF. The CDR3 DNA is TGCGCCAGCTCGGGGTCGCGCAATCAGCCCCAGCATTTT.